This T cell receptor beta chain was sequenced in a study of T-cell reconstitution after alpha-beta-depleted transplantation in children. This clonotype was counted only a few times. Antigen: not known. TCRbeta library preparation incorporated unique molecular identifiers. MiXCR was run by TCRdb on the PCR reads, yielding one entry per CDR3 protein. Among about a million distinct CDR3 sequences listed, roughly 29% were seen once. Study results and caveats: Some patients owed their high day-60 TCRbeta diversity to surviving recipient T cells and thymic progenitors. T-cell numbers and diversity one year post-transplant derived largely from freshly generated T cells. The origin of alpha-beta T cells about two months after transplant was reportedly several hundred expanded graft clones.

The TCR was taken from a boy under three years old who had a stem cell transplant for SCID, so the T cells may come from the graft donor. Sequencing was performed on PBMCs, mostly from graft donor cells, taken 360 days after TCRalphabeta/CD19-depleted stem cell transplant.

The DNA of the CDR3 is TGCGCCAGCAGCTTCTTGGACAAGACCTATAGCGGGGGGGCCAAAGAGACCCAGTACTTC. Translation: CASSFLDKTYSGGAKETQYF. The J gene is TRBJ2-5, the V gene TRBV5-1; TRBD2 matches at 11 bases. Germline trimming cut 2 bases from V and 3 bases from J; bases unmatched to any gene: 18. The CDR3 covers 20 residues. Germline V gene sequence: CDR1 SGHRS, CDR2 YFSETQ.